This T cell receptor beta chain was retrieved from a study of cytomegalovirus exposure and HLA in healthy donors. In the PCR, 60 Vbeta and 13 Jbeta primers were used. Profiled with immunoSEQ multiplex PCR; TCRdb holds only in-frame clones, not every one. Found here are under 200,000 clones, 77% of them singletons; the top ten hold over 2.5%. Sequenced input: PBMCs. The receptor was isolated from a woman between 40 and 55 years old in good health and CMV-seropositive.

CDR3 sequence: CARSLTGGGQRGANVLTF. DNA for the CDR3: TGTGCCAGAAGCTTGACAGGGGGCGGACAGCGTGGGGCCAACGTCCTGACTTTC. This rearrangement joins TRBV7-5 to TRBJ2-6; the D call of TRBD1 is as the table states it, not checked on the DNA. TRBV7-5 is a recognized pseudogene. The CDR3 totals 18 residues.